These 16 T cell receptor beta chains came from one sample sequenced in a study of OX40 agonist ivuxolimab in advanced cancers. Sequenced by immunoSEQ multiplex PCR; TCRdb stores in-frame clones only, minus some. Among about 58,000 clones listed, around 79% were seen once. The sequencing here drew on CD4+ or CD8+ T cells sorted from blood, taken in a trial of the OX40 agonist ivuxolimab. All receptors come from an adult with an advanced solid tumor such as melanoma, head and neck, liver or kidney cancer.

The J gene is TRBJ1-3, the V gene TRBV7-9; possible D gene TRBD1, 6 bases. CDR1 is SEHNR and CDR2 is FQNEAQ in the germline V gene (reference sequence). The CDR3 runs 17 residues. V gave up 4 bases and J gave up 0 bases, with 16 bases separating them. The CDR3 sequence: CASSSTPDSYSGNTIYF. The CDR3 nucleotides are TGTGCCAGCAGCTCAACACCGGACAGTTACTCTGGAAACACCATATATTTT. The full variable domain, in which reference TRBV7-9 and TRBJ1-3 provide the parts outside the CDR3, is DTGVSQNPRHKITKRGQNVTFRCDPISEHNRLYWYRQTLGQGPEFLTYFQNEAQLEKSRLLSDRFSAERPKGSFSTLEIQRTEQGDSAMYLCASSSTPDSYSGNTIYFGEGSWLTVV.

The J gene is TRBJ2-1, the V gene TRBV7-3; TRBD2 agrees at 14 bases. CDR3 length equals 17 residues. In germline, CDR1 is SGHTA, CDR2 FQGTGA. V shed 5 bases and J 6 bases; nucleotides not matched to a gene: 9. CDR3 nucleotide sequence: TGTGCCAGCAGCCCCGGACTAGCGGGAGGCGTGGGCAATGAGCAGTTCTTC. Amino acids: CASSPGLAGGVGNEQFF.

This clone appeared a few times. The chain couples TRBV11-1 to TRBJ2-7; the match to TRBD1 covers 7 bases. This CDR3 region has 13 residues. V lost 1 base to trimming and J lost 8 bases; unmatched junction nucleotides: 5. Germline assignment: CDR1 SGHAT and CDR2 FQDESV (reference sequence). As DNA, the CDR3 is TGTGCCAGCAGCTTAGAGGGGGCCGGGAAGCAGTACTTC. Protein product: CASSLEGAGKQYF.

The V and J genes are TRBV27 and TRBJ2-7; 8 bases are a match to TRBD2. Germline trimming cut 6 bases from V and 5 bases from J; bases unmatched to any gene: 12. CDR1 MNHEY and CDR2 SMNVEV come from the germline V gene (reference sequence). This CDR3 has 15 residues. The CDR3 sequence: CASRTAGVGIDEQYF. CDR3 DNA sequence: TGTGCCAGCAGAACAGCGGGAGTCGGGATAGACGAGCAGTACTTC.

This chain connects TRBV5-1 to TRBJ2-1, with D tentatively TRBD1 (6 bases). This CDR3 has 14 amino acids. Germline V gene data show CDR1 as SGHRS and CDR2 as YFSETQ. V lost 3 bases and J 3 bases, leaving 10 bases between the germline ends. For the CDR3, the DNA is TGCGCCAGCAGCTCCGGGACAAACTACAATGAGCAGTTCTTC. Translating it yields CASSSGTNYNEQFF.

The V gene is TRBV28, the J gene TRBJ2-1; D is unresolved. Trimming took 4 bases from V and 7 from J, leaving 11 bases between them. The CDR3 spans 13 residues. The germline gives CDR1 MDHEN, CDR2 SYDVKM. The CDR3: CASSSAQLNEQFF. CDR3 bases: TGTGCCAGCAGTTCAGCACAGTTGAATGAGCAGTTCTTC.

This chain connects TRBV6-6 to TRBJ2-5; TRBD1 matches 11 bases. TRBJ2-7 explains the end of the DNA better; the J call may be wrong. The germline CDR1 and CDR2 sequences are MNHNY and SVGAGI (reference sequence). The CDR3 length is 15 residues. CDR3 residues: CASSPGQGEGYEQYF. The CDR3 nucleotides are TGTGCCAGCAGTCCGGGACAGGGGGAGGGATACGAGCAGTACTTC.

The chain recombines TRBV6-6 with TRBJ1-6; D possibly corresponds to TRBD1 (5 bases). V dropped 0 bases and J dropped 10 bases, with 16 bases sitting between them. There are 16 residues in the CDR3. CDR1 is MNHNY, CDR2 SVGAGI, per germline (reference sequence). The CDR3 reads CASSYSIARDGSPLHF. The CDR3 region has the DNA TGTGCCAGCAGTTACTCGATAGCCAGGGATGGCTCACCCCTCCACTTT.

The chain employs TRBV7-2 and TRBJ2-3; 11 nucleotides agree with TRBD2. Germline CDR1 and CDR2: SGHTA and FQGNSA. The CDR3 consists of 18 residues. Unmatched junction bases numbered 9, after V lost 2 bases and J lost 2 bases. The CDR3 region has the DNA TGTGCCAGCAGCTTACAGCTAGCGGGGGGCCTTTACACAGATACGCAGTATTTT. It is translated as CASSLQLAGGLYTDTQYF. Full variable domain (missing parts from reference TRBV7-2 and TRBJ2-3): GAGVSQSPSNKVTEKGKDVELRCDPISGHTALYWYRQSLGQGLEFLIYFQGNSAPDKSGLPSDRFSAERTGGSVSTLTIQRTQQEDSAVYLCASSLQLAGGLYTDTQYFGPGTRLTVL.

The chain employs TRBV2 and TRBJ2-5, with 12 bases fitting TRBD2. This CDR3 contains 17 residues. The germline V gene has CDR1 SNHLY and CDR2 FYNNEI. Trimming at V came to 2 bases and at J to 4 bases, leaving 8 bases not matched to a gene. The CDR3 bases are TGTGCCAGCAGTGAATCGGCTAGCGGGAGGGCGGGAGAGACCCAGTACTTC. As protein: CASSESASGRAGETQYF.

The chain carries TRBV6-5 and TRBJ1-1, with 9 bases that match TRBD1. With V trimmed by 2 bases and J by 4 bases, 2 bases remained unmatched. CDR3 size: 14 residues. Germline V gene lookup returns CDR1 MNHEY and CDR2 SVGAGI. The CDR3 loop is CASSYEDRGTEAFF. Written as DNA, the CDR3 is TGTGCCAGCAGTTACGAGGACAGGGGCACTGAAGCTTTCTTT.

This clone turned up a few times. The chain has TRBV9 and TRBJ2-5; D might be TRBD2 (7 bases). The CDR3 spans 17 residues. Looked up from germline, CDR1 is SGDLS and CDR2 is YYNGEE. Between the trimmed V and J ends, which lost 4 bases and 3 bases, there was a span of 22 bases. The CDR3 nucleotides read TGTGCCAGCAGCACACGAGACGGGGGCCTAGCGGAAGAGACCCAGTACTTC. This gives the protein CASSTRDGGLAEETQYF.

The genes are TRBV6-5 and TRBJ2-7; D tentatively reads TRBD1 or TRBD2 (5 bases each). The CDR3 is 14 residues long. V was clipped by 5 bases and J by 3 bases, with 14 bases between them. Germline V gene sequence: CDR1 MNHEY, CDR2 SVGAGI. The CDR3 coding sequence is TGTGCCAGCAGTCTCGGGGCAGGGCTCTACGAGCAGTACTTC. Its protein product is CASSLGAGLYEQYF.

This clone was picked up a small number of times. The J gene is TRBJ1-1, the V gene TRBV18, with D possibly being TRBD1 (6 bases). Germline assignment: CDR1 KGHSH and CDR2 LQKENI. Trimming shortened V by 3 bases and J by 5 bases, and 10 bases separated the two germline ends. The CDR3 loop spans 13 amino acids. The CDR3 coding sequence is TGTGCCAGCTCACCGGGGGGCCGAACTGAAGCTTTCTTT. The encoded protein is CASSPGGRTEAFF.

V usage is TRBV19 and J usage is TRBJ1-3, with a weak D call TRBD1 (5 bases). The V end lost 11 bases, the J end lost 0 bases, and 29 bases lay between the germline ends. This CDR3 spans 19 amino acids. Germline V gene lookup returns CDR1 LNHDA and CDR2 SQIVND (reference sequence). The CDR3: CASTPRTTVQLVSGNTIYF. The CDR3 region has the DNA TGTGCCTCGACGCCCCGGACGACAGTTCAATTGGTCTCTGGAAACACCATATATTTT. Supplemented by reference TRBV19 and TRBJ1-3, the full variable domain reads DGGITQSPKYLFRKEGQNVTLSCEQNLNHDAMYWYRQDPGQGLRLIYYSQIVNDFQKGDIAEGYSVSREKKESFPLTVTSAQKNPTAFYLCASTPRTTVQLVSGNTIYFGEGSWLTVV.

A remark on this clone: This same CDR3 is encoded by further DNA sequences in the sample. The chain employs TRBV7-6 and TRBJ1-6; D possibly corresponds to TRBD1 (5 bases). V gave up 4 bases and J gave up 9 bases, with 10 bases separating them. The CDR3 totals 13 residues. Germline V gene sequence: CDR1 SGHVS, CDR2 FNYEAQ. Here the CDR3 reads CASSSVGGSPLHF. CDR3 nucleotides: TGTGCCAGCAGCTCAGTGGGGGGTTCACCCCTCCACTTT.